These 19 T cell receptor beta chains share one sample of origin, sequenced in a study of blood T cell repertoires in COVID-19. Using immunoSEQ multiplex PCR, the repertoire was profiled, and TCRdb retains in-frame clones only, with some absent. The sample holds fewer than 350,000 clones; 85% to 90% are singletons and the top ten take approximately 2%. Specimen: PBMCs or T cells enriched from blood (not recorded which). The receptors here all came from an older woman in a cohort exposed to, infected with or recovered from COVID-19 (not recorded which).

The CDR3 spells CASSRPAGGFETQYF. CDR3 DNA sequence: TGTGCCAGCAGTCGGCCAGCAGGGGGCTTTGAGACCCAGTACTTC. The chain recombines TRBV6-5 with TRBJ2-5; 8 positions agree with TRBD1. The CDR3 has 15 residues. CDR1 MNHEY and CDR2 SVGAGI come from the germline V gene. J gave up 5 bases and V 5 bases, and 10 bases lay outside the gene matches.

V and J are TRBV7-9 and TRBJ2-7; 10 bases match TRBD1. V lost 6 bases, J lost 5 bases, and 7 bases stayed unmatched. The CDR3 runs 14 residues. Per germline, CDR1 SEHNR and CDR2 FQNEAQ (reference sequence). CDR3 sequence reads: CASSTGTGVNEQYF. CDR3 nucleotide sequence: TGTGCCAGCAGTACCGGGACAGGGGTCAACGAGCAGTACTTC.

J is TRBJ2-2 and V is TRBV29-1, with TRBD1 identical over 7 bases. Germline values: CDR1 SQVTM, CDR2 ANQGSEA. The V and J ends lost 5 bases and 1 base, in that order; junction bases with no gene match: 4. The CDR3 extends over 14 amino acids. The CDR3 coding sequence is TGCAGCGTTTACCGGGACAGGAACACCGGGGAGCTGTTTTTT. The encoded protein is CSVYRDRNTGELFF.

V gene TRBV3-1 (or the pseudogene TRBV3-2) combines with J gene TRBJ1-2; 9 positions agree with TRBD1. Germline CDR1 reads LGHDT; CDR2 reads YNNKEL (reference sequence). The CDR3 has 17 amino acids. J was trimmed by 7 bases and V by 1 base; bases with no gene match: 13. In nucleotides, the CDR3 is TGTGCCAGCAGCCAAGTTGGTGCCCCGACAGGGGGGTTTGGCTACACCTTC. Its translation is CASSQVGAPTGGFGYTF.

The gene calls are TRBV15 and TRBJ2-3; 8 nucleotides agree with TRBD1. The germline CDR1 and CDR2 sequences are LNHNV and YYDKDF (reference sequence). The CDR3 extends over 16 amino acids. V gave up 3 bases and J gave up 6 bases; unmatched junction bases: 11. This CDR3 is CATSRKARDRWDTQYF. The DNA of the CDR3 is TGTGCCACCAGCAGGAAAGCTAGGGACAGGTGGGATACGCAGTATTTT.

The V gene is TRBV7-2, the J gene TRBJ2-7, with 8 bases aligning to TRBD1. Losses at the gene ends were 0 bases for V and 2 bases for J; bases not matched to a gene: 3. The CDR3 length is 15 residues. Germline V gives CDR1 SGHTA, CDR2 FQGNSA. CDR3 residues: CASSLAPQGAYEQYF. DNA of the CDR3: TGTGCCAGCAGCTTAGCGCCACAGGGGGCCTACGAGCAGTACTTC.

This rearrangement joins TRBV7-2 to TRBJ1-2; weak D call: TRBD1 (5 bases). V lost 1 base, J lost 4 bases, and 7 bases lay in between. There are 13 residues in the CDR3. Germline CDR1 SGHTA, CDR2 FQGNSA. The CDR3 is CASSLEDIYGYTF. Written as DNA, the CDR3 is TGTGCCAGCAGCTTAGAGGACATCTATGGCTACACCTTC.

The gene calls are TRBV2 and TRBJ2-4; 12 bases agree with TRBD2. The germline V gene encodes CDR1 SNHLY and CDR2 FYNNEI. The CDR3 sequence is 15 residues long. The ends lost 6 bases at V and 6 bases at J; junction bases unmatched: 6. As DNA, the CDR3 is TGTGCCAGCAGCCGACTAGCGGGAGTCCCAAACATTCAGTACTTC. Its translation is CASSRLAGVPNIQYF.

This chain connects TRBV18 to TRBJ1-1; TRBD1 matches 7 bases. The J segment lost 7 bases and the V segment lost 3 bases, leaving 8 bases of the junction unmatched. Germline V lookup: CDR1 KGHSH, CDR2 LQKENI. The CDR3 has 14 amino acids. As DNA, the CDR3 is TGTGCCAGCTCACCTCGAACCGGGACAGATGAAGCTTTCTTT. Protein: CASSPRTGTDEAFF.

The chain employs TRBV29-1 and TRBJ2-3, with 8 nucleotides matching TRBD2. This CDR3 has 14 amino acids. The germline V gene has CDR1 SQVTM and CDR2 ANQGSEA. V lost 3 bases, J lost 4 bases, and 6 bases stayed unmatched. Here the CDR3 reads CSVDGTRVSDTQYF. CDR3 DNA: TGCAGCGTTGATGGGACTAGGGTATCAGATACGCAGTATTTT.

V and J are TRBV27 and TRBJ1-5; unclear D gene. V shed 5 bases and J shed 3 bases, with 11 bases lying between them. CDR3 length: 14 residues. Germline assignment: CDR1 MNHEY and CDR2 SMNVEV (reference sequence). The CDR3 nucleotides are TGTGCCAGCAGTGGCCCGGGGTACAATCAGCCCCAGCATTTT. This codes for CASSGPGYNQPQHF.

This chain uses TRBV28 with TRBJ2-5; D not resolved. Trimming shortened V by 2 bases and J by 0 bases, and 10 bases separated the two germline ends. Germline values: CDR1 MDHEN, CDR2 SYDVKM. The CDR3 has 15 amino acids. The CDR3 loop is CASSLPSQYQETQYF. CDR3 bases: TGTGCCAGCAGTTTACCATCTCAGTACCAAGAGACCCAGTACTTC.

The CDR3 DNA is TGTGCCAGCAGCCAAGTGGGGGGTGGGAGTAGGGGCCAAGAGACCCAGTACTTC. Protein product: CASSQVGGGSRGQETQYF. The rearrangement links TRBV3-1 (or the pseudogene TRBV3-2) to TRBJ2-5; D may be TRBD2 (6 bases). In germline, CDR1 is LGHDT, CDR2 YNNKEL (reference sequence). Trimming took off 1 base at V and 1 base at J, with 19 bases between the two ends. The CDR3 totals 18 residues.

This chain links TRBV3-1 (or the pseudogene TRBV3-2) with TRBJ2-5; D may be TRBD2 (5 bases). Trimming shortened V by 1 base and J by 0 bases, and 9 bases separated the two germline ends. CDR3 length: 15 amino acids. Germline CDR1 and CDR2: LGHDT and YNNKEL (reference sequence). This CDR3 is CASSQVAKYQETQYF. As DNA, the CDR3 is TGTGCCAGCAGCCAAGTAGCGAAGTACCAAGAGACCCAGTACTTC.

This clone was detected only once. J is TRBJ1-1 and V is TRBV3-1 (or the pseudogene TRBV3-2), with TRBD1 matching over 7 bases. CDR3 size: 14 residues. V was clipped by 4 bases and J by 4 bases; unmatched bases: 6. Germline lookup yields CDR1 LGHDT and CDR2 YNNKEL (reference sequence). This chain's CDR3 is CASSLVNRGTEAFF. CDR3 sequence (DNA): TGTGCCAGCAGCCTAGTAAACAGGGGCACTGAAGCTTTCTTT.

The chain links TRBV5-1 to TRBJ2-1, with 12 bases identical to TRBD2. Trimming at V came to 1 base and at J to 1 base, leaving 9 bases not matched to a gene. CDR1 SGHRS and CDR2 YFSETQ come from the germline V gene. The CDR3 covers 19 residues. CDR3 bases: TGCGCCAGCAGCTTGCCAGGGCTAGCGGGAGGGCCGTCCTACAATGAGCAGTTCTTC. This sequence encodes CASSLPGLAGGPSYNEQFF.

This clone was detected once. CDR3: CASSDSLGEQYF. CDR3 in DNA: TGTGCCAGCAGCGACTCCCTTGGCGAGCAGTACTTC. The rearrangement joins TRBV9 to TRBJ2-7; D remains unclear. Germline assignment: CDR1 SGDLS and CDR2 YYNGEE. This CDR3 comprises 12 residues. V lost 3 bases, J lost 6 bases, and 10 bases lay in between.

The chain couples TRBV6-5 to TRBJ2-5; 8 nucleotides line up with TRBD1. V dropped 6 bases and J dropped 1; count of bases not matched to a gene: 4. Germline V CDR1 and CDR2: MNHEY, SVGAGI. This CDR3 spans 14 amino acids. This CDR3 reads CASRTGGSQETQYF. In nucleotides, the CDR3 is TGTGCCAGCAGAACAGGGGGAAGCCAAGAGACCCAGTACTTC.

The chain links TRBV29-1 to TRBJ2-7, with 8 bases that match TRBD2. CDR3 length: 14 residues. V gave up 8 bases and J gave up 0 bases; unmatched junction bases: 9. CDR1 and CDR2 (germline): SQVTM, ANQGSEA. Here the CDR3 DNA reads TGCAGCCCGATTAGCGGGACCCGCTCCTACGAGCAGTACTTC. It is translated as CSPISGTRSYEQYF.